The table lists the clone carrying this T cell receptor (beta chain) with a count of one. These data belong to a study of blood T cell repertoires in COVID-19. The protocol was immunoSEQ multiplex PCR, while the TCRdb copy is restricted to in-frame clones and leaves out a portion. The sample shows some 160,000 clones, roughly four fifths of them seen only once. This CDR3 has 15 amino acids. Trimming took off 8 bases at V and 2 bases at J, with 16 bases between the two ends. CDR1 and CDR2 from the germline V gene are SEHNR and FQNEAQ (reference sequence). Input material: peripheral blood. This chain connects TRBV7-9 to TRBJ1-3; D is uncertain. This TCR derives from a man in his 70s with active or convalescent COVID-19. CDR3 nucleotides: TGTGCCAGCGCATTGACCCAAGGAGCTGGAAACACCATATATTTT. Translation: CASALTQGAGNTIYF. Full variable domain (missing parts from reference TRBV7-9 and TRBJ1-3): DTGVSQNPRHKITKRGQNVTFRCDPISEHNRLYWYRQTLGQGPEFLTYFQNEAQLEKSRLLSDRFSAERPKGSFSTLEIQRTEQGDSAMYLCASALTQGAGNTIYFGEGSWLTVV.